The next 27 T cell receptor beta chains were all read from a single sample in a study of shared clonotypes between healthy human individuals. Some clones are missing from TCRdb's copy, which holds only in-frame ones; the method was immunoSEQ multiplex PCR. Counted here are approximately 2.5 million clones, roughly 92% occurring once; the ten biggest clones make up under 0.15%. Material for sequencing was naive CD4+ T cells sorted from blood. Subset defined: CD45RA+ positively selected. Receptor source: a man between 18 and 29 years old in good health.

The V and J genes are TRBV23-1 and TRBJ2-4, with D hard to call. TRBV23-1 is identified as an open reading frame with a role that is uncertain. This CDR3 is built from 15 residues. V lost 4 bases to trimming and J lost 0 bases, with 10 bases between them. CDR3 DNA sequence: TGCGCCAGCAGTCCTGGGGAAGGAGCCAAAAACATTCAGTACTTC. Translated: CASSPGEGAKNIQYF.

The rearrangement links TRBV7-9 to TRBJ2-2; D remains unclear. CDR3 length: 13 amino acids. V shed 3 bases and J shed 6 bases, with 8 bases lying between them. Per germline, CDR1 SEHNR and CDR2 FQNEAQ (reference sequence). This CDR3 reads CASSLQSAGELFF. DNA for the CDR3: TGTGCCAGCAGCTTGCAGTCAGCCGGGGAGCTGTTTTTT.

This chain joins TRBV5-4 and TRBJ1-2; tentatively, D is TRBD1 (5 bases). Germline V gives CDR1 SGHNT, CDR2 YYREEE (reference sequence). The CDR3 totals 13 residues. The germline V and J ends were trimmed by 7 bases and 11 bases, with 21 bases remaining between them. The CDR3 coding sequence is TGTGCCAGCGCGCTTGGAACAGGCCCCCCGTACACCTTC. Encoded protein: CASALGTGPPYTF.

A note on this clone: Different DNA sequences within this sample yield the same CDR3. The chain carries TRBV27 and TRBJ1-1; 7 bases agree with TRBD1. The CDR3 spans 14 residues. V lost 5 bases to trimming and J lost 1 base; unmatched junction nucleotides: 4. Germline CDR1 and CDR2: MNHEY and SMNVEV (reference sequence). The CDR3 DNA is TGTGCCAGCAGTAACCGGGACAGGAACACTGAAGCTTTCTTT. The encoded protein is CASSNRDRNTEAFF.

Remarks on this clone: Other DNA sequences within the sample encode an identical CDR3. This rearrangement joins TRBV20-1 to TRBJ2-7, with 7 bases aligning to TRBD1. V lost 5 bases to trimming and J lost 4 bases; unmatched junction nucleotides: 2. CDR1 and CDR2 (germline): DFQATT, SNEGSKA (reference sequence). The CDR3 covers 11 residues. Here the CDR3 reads CSALQGYEQYF. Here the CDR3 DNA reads TGCAGTGCTCTACAGGGGTACGAGCAGTACTTC.

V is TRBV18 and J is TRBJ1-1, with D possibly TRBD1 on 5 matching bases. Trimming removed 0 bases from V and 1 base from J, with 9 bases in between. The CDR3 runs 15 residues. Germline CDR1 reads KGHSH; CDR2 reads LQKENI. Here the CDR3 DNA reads TGTGCCAGCTCACCACCCCAGGGCTGGAACACTGAAGCTTTCTTT. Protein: CASSPPQGWNTEAFF.

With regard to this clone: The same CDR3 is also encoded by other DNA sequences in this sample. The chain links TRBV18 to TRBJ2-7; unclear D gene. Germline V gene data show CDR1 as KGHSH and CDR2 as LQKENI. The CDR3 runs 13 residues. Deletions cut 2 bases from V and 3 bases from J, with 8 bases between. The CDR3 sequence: CASSPGVLYEQYF. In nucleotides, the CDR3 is TGTGCCAGCTCACCAGGAGTCCTCTACGAGCAGTACTTC. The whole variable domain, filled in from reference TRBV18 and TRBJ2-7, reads NAGVMQNPRHLVRRRGQEARLRCSPMKGHSHVYWYRQLPEEGLKFMVYLQKENIIDESGMPKERFSAEFPKEGPSILRIQQVVRGDSAAYFCASSPGVLYEQYFGPGTRLTVT.

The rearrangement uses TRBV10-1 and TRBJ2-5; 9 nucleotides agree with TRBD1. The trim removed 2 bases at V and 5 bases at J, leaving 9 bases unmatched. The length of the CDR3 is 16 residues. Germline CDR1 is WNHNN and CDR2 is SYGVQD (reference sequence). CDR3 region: CASSEGGQGRLETQYF. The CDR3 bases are TGCGCCAGCAGTGAGGGAGGACAGGGGAGATTGGAGACCCAGTACTTC.

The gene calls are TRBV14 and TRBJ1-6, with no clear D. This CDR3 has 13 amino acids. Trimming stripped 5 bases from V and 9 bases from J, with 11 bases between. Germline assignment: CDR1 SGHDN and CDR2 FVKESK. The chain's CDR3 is CASSFQPGSPLHF. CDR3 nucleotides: TGTGCCAGCAGCTTCCAGCCAGGTTCACCCCTCCACTTT.

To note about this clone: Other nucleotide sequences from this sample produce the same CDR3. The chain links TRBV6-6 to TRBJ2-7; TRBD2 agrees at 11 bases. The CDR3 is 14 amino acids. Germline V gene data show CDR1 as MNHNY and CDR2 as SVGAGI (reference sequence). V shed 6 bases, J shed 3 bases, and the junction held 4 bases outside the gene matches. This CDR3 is CASSLTSGSYEQYF. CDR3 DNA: TGTGCCAGCAGCCTTACTAGCGGGAGCTACGAGCAGTACTTC.

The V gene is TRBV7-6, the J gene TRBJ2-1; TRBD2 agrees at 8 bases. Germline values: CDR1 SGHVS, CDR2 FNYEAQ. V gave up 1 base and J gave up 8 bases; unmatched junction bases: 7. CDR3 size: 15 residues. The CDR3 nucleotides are TGTGCCAGCAGCTTAGTGGGTTTCGGGGGGGATGAGCAGTTCTTC. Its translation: CASSLVGFGGDEQFF.

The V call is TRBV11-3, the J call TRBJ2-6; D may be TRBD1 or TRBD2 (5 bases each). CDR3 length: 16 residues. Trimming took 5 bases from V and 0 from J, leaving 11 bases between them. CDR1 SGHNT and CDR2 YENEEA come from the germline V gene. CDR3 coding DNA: TGTGCCAGCAGCCCCCGGGGCACCTCTGGGGCCAACGTCCTGACTTTC. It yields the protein CASSPRGTSGANVLTF.

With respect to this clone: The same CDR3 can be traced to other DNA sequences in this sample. The CDR3 DNA reads as TGCGCCAGCAGCTTCGGGGATGGAAATCAGCCCCAGCATTTT. Translation gives CASSFGDGNQPQHF. V and J are TRBV5-1 and TRBJ1-5; the D is unclear. The germline gives CDR1 SGHRS, CDR2 YFSETQ. This CDR3 spans 14 amino acids. Between the trimmed V and J ends, which lost 2 bases and 4 bases, there was a span of 10 bases.

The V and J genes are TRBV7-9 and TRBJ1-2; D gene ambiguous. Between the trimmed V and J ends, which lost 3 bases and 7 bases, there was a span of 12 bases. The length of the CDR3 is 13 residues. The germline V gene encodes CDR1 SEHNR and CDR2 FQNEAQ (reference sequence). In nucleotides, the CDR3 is TGTGCCAGCAGCTTCGAACAGATCTTTGGCTACACCTTC. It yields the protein CASSFEQIFGYTF.

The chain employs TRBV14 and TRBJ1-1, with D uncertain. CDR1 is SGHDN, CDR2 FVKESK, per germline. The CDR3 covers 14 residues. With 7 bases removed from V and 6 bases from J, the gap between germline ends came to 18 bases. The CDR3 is CASMVGPGSAEAFF. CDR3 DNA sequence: TGTGCCAGCATGGTAGGGCCCGGGTCGGCTGAAGCTTTCTTT.

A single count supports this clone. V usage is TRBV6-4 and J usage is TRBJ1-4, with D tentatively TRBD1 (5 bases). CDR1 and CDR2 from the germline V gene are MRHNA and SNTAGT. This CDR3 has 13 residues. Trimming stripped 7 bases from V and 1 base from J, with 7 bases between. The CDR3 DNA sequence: TGTGCCAGCACGGGGGGAACTAATGAAAAACTGTTTTTT. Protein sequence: CASTGGTNEKLFF.

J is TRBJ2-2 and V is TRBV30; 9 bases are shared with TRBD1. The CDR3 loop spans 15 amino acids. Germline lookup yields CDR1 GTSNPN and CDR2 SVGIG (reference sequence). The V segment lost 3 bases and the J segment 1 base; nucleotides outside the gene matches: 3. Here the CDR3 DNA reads TGTGCCTGGAGCGGGGGACAGGGGAACACCGGGGAGCTGTTTTTT. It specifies CAWSGGQGNTGELFF.

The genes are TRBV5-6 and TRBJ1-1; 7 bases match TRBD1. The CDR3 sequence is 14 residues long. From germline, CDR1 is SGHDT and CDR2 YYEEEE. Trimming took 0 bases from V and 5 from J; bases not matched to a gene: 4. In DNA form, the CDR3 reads TGTGCCAGCAGCTTGGTGACAGGGAGGACTGAAGCTTTCTTT. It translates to CASSLVTGRTEAFF.

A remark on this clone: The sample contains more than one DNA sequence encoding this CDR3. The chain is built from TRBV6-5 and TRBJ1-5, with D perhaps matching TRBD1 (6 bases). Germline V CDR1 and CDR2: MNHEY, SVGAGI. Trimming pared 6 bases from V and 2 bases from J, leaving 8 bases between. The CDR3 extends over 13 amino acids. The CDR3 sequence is CASRRQGNQPQHF. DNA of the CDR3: TGTGCCAGCAGACGACAGGGCAATCAGCCCCAGCATTTT.

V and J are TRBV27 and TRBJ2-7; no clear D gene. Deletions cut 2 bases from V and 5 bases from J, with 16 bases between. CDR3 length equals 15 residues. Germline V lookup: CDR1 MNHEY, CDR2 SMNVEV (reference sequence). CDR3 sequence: CASSLGWRSIDEQYF. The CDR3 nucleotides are TGTGCCAGCAGTTTAGGGTGGAGAAGCATCGACGAGCAGTACTTC.

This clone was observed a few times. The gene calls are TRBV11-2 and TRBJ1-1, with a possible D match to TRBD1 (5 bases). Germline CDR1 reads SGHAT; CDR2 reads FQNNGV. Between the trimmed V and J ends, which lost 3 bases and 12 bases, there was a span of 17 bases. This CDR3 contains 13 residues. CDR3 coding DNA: TGTGCCAGCAGCTTGGCGGGGGGTCTGGAGTCTTTCTTT. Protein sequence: CASSLAGGLESFF. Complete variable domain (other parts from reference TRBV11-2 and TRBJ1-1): EAGVAQSPRYKIIEKRQSVAFWCNPISGHATLYWYQQILGQGPKLLIQFQNNGVVDDSQLPKDRFSAERLKGVDSTLKIQPAKLEDSAVYLCASSLAGGLESFFGQGTRLTVV.

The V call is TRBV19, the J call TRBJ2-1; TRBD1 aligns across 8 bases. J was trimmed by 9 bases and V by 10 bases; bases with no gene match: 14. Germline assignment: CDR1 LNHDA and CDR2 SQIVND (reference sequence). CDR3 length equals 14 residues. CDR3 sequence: CAIATGTGYGEQFF. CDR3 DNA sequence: TGTGCCATCGCGACCGGGACAGGCTACGGTGAGCAGTTCTTC.

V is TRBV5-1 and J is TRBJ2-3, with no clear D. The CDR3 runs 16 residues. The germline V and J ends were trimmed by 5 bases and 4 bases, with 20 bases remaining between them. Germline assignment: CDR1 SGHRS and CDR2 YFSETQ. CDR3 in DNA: TGCGCCAGCAGTCTGGGCGACAACCTTGGGGCAGATACGCAGTATTTT. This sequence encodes CASSLGDNLGADTQYF. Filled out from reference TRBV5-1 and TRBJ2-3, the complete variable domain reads KAGVTQTPRYLIKTRGQQVTLSCSPISGHRSVSWYQQTPGQGLQFLFEYFSETQRNKGNFPGRFSGRQFSNSRSEMNVSTLELGDSALYLCASSLGDNLGADTQYFGPGTRLTVL.

The CDR3 reads CATSRSGMTGELFF. In nucleotides, the CDR3 is TGTGCCACCAGCAGATCTGGAATGACCGGGGAGCTGTTTTTT. V gene TRBV15 combines with J gene TRBJ2-2; D gene ambiguous. Germline assignment: CDR1 LNHNV and CDR2 YYDKDF (reference sequence). V gave up 2 bases and J gave up 5 bases, with 9 bases separating them. CDR3 length: 14 amino acids.

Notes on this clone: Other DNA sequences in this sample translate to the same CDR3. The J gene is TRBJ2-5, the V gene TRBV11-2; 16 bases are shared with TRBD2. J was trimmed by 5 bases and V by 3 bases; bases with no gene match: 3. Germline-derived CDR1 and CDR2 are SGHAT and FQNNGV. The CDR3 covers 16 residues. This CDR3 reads CASSLGLAGGRETQYF. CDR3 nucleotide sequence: TGTGCCAGCAGCTTGGGACTAGCGGGAGGGCGGGAGACCCAGTACTTC.

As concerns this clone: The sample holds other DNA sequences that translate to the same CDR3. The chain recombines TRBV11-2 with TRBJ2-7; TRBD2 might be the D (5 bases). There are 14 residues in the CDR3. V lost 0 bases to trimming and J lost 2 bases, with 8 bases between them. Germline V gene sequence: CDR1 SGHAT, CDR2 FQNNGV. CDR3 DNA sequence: TGTGCCAGCAGCTTAGATCGGGGTCCCTACGAGCAGTACTTC. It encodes CASSLDRGPYEQYF.

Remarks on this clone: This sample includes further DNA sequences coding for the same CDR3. The CDR3: CSASGGDTQYF. CDR3 DNA sequence: TGCAGTGCTAGCGGAGGAGATACGCAGTATTTT. V is TRBV20-1 and J is TRBJ2-3; D perhaps matches TRBD2 (5 bases). Germline values: CDR1 DFQATT, CDR2 SNEGSKA (reference sequence). The CDR3 length is 11 residues. The V end was cut by 3 bases, the J end by 5 bases, with 6 bases between.